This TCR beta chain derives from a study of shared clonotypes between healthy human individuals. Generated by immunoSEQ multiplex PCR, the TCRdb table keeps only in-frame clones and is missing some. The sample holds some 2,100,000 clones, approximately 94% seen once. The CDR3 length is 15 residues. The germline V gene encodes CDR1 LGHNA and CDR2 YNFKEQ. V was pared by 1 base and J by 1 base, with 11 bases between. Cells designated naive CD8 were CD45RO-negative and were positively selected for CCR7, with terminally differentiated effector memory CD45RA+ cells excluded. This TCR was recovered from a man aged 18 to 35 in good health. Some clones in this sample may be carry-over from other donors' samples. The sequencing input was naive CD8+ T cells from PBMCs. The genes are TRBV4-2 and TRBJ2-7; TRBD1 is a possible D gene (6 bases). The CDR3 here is CASSQGRDTSYEQYF. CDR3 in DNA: TGTGCCAGCAGCCAAGGACGGGACACTTCCTACGAGCAGTACTTC.